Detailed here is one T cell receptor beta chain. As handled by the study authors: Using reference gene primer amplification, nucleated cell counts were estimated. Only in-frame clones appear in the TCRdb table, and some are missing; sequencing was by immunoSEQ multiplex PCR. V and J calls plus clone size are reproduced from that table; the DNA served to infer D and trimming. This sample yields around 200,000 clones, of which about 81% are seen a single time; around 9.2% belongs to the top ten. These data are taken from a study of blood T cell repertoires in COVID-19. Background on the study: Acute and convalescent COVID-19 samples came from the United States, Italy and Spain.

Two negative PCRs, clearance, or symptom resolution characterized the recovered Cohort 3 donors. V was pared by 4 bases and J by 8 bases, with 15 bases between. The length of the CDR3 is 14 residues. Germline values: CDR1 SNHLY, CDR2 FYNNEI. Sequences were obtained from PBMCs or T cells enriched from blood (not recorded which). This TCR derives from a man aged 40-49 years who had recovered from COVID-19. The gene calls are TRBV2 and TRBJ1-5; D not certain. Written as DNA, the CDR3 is TGTGCCAGCAGTGCCAGACACGGAGGTGAGCCCCAGCATTTT. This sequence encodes CASSARHGGEPQHF. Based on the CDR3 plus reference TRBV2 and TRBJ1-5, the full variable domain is EPEVTQTPSHQVTQMGQEVILRCVPISNHLYFYWYRQILGQKVEFLVSFYNNEISEKSEIFDDQFSVERPDGSNFTLKIRSTKLEDSAMYFCASSARHGGEPQHFGDGTRLSIL.